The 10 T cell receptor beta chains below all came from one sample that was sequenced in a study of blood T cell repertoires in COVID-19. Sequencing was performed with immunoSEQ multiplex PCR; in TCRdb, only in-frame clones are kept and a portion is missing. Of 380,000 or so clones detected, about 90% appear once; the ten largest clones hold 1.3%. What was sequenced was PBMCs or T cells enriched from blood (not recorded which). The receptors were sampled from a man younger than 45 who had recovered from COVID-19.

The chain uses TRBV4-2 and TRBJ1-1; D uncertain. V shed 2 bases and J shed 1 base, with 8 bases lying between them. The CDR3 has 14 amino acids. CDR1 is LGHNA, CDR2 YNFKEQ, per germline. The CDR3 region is CASSQTQANTEAFF. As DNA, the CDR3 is TGTGCCAGCAGCCAAACTCAGGCGAACACTGAAGCTTTCTTT.

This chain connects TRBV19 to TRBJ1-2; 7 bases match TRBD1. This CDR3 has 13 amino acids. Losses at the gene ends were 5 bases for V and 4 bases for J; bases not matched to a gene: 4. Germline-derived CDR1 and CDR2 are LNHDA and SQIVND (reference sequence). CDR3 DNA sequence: TGTGCCAGTAGTGACAGGGCGGGCTATGGCTACACCTTC. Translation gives CASSDRAGYGYTF.

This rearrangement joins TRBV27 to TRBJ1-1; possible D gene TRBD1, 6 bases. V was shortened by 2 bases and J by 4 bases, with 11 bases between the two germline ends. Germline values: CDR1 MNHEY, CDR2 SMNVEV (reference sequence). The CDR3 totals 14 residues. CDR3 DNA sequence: TGTGCCAGCAGTTTACGGGGGGCGAGCACTGAAGCTTTCTTT. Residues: CASSLRGASTEAFF.

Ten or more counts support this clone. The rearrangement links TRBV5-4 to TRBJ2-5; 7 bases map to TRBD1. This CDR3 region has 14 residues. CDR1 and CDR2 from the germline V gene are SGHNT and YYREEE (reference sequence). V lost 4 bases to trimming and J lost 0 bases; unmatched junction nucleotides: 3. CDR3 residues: CASSVGQYQETQYF. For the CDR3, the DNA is TGTGCCAGCAGCGTGGGACAGTACCAAGAGACCCAGTACTTC.

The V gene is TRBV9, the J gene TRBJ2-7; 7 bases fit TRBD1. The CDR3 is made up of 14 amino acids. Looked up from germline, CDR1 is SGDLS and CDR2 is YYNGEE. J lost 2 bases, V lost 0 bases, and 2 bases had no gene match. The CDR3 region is CASSVDGQAYEQYF. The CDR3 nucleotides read TGTGCCAGCAGCGTAGATGGACAGGCCTACGAGCAGTACTTC. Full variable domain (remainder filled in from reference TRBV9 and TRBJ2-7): DSGVTQTPKHLITATGQRVTLRCSPRSGDLSVYWYQQSLDQGLQFLIQYYNGEERAKGNILERFSAQQFPDLHSELNLSSLELGDSALYFCASSVDGQAYEQYFGPGTRLTVT.

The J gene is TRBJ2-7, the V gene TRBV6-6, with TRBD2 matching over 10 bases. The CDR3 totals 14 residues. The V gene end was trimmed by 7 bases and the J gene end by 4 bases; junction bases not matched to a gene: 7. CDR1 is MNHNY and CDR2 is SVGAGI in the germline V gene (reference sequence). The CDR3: CASNLSGGKYEQYF. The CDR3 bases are TGTGCCAGCAACCTTAGCGGGGGGAAATACGAGCAGTACTTC.

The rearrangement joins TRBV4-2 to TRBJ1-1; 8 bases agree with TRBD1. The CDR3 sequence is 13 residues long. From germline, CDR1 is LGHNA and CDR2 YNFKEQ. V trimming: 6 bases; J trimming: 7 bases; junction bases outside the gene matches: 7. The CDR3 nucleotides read TGTGCCAGCAGGGCAGGGGGCCAGGGTGAAGCTTTCTTT. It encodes CASRAGGQGEAFF.

CDR3 sequence: CASSLDTDYNEQFF. CDR3 DNA: TGTGCCAGCAGCTTAGATACAGACTACAATGAGCAGTTCTTC. The chain combines TRBV11-2 with TRBJ2-1; D gene uncertain. V was trimmed by 0 bases and J by 3 bases, leaving 6 bases between them. The CDR3 has 14 residues. Looked up from germline, CDR1 is SGHAT and CDR2 is FQNNGV.

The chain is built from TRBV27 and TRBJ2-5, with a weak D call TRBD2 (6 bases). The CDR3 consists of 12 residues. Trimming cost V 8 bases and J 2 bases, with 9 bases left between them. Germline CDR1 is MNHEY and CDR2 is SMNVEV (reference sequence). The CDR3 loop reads CASGGRQETQYF. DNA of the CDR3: TGTGCCAGCGGAGGGAGACAAGAGACCCAGTACTTC.

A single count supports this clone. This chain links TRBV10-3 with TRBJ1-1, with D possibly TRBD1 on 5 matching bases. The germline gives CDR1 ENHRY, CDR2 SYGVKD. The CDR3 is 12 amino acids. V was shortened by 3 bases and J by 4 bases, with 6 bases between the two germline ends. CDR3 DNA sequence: TGTGCCATCAGTGACGGGGGCACTGAAGCTTTCTTT. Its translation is CAISDGGTEAFF.